This TCR beta chain was found in a study of identical twins. Study-wide results and caveats: For out-of-frame beta sequences, excess twin sharing was weaker.

TCRdb itself ran the 5' RACE reads through MiXCR, one entry per CDR3 protein. The data hold hundreds of thousands of distinct CDR3 sequences, with around 9.6% observed a single time. This clonotype was detected a few times. Its antigen is not identified. Trimming took off 3 bases at V and 4 bases at J, with 11 bases between the two ends. From germline, CDR1 is SGHRS and CDR2 YFSETQ. The length of the CDR3 is 15 residues. The chain employs TRBV5-1 and TRBJ2-6; D gene ambiguous. Specimen: memory (CD45RO+) T cells sorted from blood. This TCR came from a woman aged 18-35 years in good health. In DNA form, the CDR3 reads TGCGCCAGCAGCTATAGCCAGGCGGGGGCCAACGTCCTGACTTTC. Encoded protein: CASSYSQAGANVLTF.